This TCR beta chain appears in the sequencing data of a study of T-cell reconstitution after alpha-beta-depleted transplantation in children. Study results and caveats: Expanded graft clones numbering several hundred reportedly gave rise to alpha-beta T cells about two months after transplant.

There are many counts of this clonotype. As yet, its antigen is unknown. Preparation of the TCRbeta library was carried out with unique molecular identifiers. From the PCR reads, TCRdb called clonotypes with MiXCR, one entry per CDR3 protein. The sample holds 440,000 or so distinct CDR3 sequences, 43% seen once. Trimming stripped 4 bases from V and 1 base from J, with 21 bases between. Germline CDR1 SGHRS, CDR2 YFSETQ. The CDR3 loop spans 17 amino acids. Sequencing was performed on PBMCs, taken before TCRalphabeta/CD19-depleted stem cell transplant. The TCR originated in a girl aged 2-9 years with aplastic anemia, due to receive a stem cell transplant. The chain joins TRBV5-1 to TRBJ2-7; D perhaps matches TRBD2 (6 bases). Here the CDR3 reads CASSLSLSGVRSYEQYF. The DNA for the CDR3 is TGCGCCAGCAGCCTCTCCTTGTCGGGGGTCAGATCCTACGAGCAGTACTTC.